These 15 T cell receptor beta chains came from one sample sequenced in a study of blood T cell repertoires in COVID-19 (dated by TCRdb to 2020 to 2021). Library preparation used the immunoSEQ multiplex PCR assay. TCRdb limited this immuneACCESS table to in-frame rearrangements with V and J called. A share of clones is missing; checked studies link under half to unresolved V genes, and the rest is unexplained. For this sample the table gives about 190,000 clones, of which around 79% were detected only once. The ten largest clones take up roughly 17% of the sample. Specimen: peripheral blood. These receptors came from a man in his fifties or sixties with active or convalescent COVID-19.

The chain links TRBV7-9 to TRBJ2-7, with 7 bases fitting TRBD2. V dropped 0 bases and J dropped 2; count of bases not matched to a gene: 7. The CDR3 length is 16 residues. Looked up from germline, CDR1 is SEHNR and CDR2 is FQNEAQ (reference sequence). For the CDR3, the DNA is TGTGCCAGCAGCTTAGCACCTAGCGGAGCCCCCTACGAGCAGTACTTC. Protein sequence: CASSLAPSGAPYEQYF.

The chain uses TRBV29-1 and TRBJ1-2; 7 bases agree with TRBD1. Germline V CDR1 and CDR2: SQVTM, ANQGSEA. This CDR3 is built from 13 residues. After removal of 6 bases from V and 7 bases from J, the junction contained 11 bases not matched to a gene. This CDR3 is CSVVTGVWGGYTF. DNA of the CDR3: TGCAGCGTGGTCACAGGGGTTTGGGGTGGCTACACCTTC.

CDR3 region: CASSWTGASTGELFF. The CDR3 DNA is TGTGCCAGCAGCTGGACAGGAGCTTCCACCGGGGAGCTGTTTTTT. The rearrangement uses TRBV11-3 and TRBJ2-2; 7 nucleotides agree with TRBD1. CDR1 SGHNT and CDR2 YENEEA come from the germline V gene. V was pared by 4 bases and J by 4 bases, with 6 bases of the junction left unmatched. The CDR3 spans 15 residues.

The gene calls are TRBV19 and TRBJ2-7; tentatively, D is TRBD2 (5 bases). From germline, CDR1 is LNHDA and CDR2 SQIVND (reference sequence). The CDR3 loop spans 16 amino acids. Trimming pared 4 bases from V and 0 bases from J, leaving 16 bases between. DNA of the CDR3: TGTGCCAGTAGTACTACCTCCCGGACTCACTCCTACGAGCAGTACTTC. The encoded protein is CASSTTSRTHSYEQYF.

Here the CDR3 DNA reads TGCGCCAGCAGCCTGTCACGGCAGGCCTCGGCAACTAATGAAAAACTGTTTTTT. It codes for CASSLSRQASATNEKLFF. This chain uses TRBV4-1 with TRBJ1-4; no clear D. The V end lost 4 bases, the J end lost 0 bases, and 18 bases lay between the germline ends. Per germline, CDR1 MGHRA and CDR2 YSYEKL. The CDR3 contains 18 residues.

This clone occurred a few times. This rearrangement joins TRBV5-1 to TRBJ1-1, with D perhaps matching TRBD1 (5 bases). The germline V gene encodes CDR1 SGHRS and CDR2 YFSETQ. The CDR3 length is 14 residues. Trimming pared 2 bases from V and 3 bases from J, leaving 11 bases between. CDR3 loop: CASSFQGSDTEAFF. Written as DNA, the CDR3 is TGCGCCAGCAGCTTCCAGGGATCAGACACTGAAGCTTTCTTT.

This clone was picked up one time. The CDR3 here is CASSGRGPGDNEQFF. The CDR3 DNA follows: TGTGCCAGCAGCGGCAGGGGGCCAGGAGACAATGAGCAGTTCTTC. The rearrangement links TRBV5-4 to TRBJ2-1, with TRBD1 identical over 8 bases. CDR1 and CDR2 from the germline V gene are SGHNT and YYREEE (reference sequence). CDR3 size: 15 residues. Trimming removed 4 bases from V and 5 bases from J; junction bases left unmatched: 8.

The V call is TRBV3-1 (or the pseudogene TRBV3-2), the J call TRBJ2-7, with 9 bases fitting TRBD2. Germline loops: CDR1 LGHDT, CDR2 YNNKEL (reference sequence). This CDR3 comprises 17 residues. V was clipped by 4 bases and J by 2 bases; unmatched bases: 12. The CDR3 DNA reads TGTGCCAGCAGCCGAACCTCGACTAGCGGTTTTACCTACGAGCAGTACTTC. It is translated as CASSRTSTSGFTYEQYF.

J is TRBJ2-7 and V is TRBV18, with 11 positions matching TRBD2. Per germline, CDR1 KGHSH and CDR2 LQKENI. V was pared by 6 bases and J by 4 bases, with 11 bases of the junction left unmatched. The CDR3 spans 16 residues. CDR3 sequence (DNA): TGTGCCAGCTCCCCGTCACTAGCGGGAGAAGGGTACGAGCAGTACTTC. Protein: CASSPSLAGEGYEQYF.

CDR3 nucleotide sequence: TGTGCCAGCAGCCGGTCGACTAGCGGACAAATGGAGACCCAGTACTTC. Protein sequence: CASSRSTSGQMETQYF. V usage is TRBV11-3 and J usage is TRBJ2-5; 9 bases line up with TRBD2. The trim removed 5 bases at V and 5 bases at J, leaving 12 bases unmatched. In germline, CDR1 is SGHNT, CDR2 YENEEA. The CDR3 extends over 16 amino acids.

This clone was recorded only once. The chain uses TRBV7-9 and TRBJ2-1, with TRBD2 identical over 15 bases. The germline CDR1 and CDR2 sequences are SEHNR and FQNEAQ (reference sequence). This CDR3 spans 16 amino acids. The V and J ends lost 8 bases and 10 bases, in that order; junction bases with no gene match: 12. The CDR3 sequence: CASLILGLAGGPEQFF. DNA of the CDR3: TGTGCCAGCCTAATCTTAGGACTAGCGGGAGGGCCGGAGCAGTTCTTC.

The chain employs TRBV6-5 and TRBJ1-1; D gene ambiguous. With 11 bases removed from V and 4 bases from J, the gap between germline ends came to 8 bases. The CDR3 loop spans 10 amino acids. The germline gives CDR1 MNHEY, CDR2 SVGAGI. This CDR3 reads CAGEGTEAFF. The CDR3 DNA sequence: TGTGCCGGGGAGGGCACTGAAGCTTTCTTT.

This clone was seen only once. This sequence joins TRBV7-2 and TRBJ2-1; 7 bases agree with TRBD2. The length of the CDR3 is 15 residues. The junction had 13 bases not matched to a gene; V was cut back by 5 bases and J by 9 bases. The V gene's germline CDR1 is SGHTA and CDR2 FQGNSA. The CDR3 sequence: CASSPVGGRAGEQFF. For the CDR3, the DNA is TGTGCCAGCAGCCCCGTCGGGGGGAGGGCCGGTGAGCAGTTCTTC.

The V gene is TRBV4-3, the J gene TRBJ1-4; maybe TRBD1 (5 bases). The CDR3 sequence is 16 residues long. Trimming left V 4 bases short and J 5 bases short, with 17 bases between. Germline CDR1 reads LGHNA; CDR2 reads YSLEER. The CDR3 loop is CASSLDWGETNEKLFF. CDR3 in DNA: TGCGCCAGCAGCCTCGACTGGGGGGAGACAAATGAAAAACTGTTTTTT.

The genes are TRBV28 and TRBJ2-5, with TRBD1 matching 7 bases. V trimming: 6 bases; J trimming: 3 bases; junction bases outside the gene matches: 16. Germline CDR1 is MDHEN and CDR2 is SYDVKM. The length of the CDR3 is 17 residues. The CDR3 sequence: CASSPPKGGEIKETQYF. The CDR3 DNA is TGTGCCAGCAGCCCCCCGAAAGGGGGCGAAATAAAAGAGACCCAGTACTTC.